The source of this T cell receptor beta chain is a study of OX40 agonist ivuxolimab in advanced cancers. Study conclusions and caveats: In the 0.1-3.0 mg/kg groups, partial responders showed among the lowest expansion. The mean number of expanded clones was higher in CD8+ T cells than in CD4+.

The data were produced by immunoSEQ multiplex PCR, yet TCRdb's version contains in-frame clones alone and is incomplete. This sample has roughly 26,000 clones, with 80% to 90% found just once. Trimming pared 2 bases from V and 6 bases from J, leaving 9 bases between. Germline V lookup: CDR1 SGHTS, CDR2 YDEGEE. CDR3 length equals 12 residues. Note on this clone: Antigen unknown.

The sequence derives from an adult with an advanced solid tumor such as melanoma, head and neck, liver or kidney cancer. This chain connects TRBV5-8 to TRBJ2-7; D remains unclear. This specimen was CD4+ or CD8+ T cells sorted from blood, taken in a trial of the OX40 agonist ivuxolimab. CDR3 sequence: CASSLPGVEQYF. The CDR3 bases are TGTGCCAGCAGCTTACCGGGTGTCGAGCAGTACTTC.